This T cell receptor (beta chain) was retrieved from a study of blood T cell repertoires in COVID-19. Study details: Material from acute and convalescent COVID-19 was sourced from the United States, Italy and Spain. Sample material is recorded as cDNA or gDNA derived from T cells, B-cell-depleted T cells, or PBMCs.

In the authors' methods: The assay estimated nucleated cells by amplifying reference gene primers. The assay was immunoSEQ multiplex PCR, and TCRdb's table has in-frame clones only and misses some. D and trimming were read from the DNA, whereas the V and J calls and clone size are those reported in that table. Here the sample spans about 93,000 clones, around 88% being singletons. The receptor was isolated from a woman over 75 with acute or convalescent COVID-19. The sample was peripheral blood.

The CDR3 DNA sequence: TGTGCCAGCAGTGGTCAGGGCTCTTCACCCCTCCACTTT. Protein sequence: CASSGQGSSPLHF. The chain is built from TRBV2 and TRBJ1-6; D may be TRBD1 (5 bases). The ends were cut back, 4 bases at V and 9 bases at J, with 10 bases in the middle. Per germline, CDR1 SNHLY and CDR2 FYNNEI. CDR3 length equals 13 residues.